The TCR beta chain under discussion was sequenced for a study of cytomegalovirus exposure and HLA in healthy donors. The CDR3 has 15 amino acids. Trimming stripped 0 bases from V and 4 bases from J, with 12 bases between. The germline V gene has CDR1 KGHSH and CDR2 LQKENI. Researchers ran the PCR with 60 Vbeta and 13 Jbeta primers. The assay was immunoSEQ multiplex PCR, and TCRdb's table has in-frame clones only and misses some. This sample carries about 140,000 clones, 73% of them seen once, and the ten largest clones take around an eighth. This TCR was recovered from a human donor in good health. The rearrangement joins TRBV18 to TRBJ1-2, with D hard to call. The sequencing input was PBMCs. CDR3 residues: CASSPPLEVLYGYTF. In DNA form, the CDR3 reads TGTGCCAGCTCACCACCCCTTGAGGTGCTCTATGGCTACACCTTC. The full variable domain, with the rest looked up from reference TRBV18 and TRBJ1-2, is NAGVMQNPRHLVRRRGQEARLRCSPMKGHSHVYWYRQLPEEGLKFMVYLQKENIIDESGMPKERFSAEFPKEGPSILRIQQVVRGDSAAYFCASSPPLEVLYGYTFGSGTRLTVV.